The rows below give T cell receptor beta chains drawn from one sample of a study of CD8 T cells in ankylosing spondylitis. TCRdb re-called the 5' RACE reads through MiXCR, storing one row per CDR3 protein. In the table there are about 800,000 distinct CDR3 sequences, around 11% of which are singletons. The specimen sequenced was blood, either unsorted or a sorted T cell fraction (not recorded which). These receptors all come from a male donor with ankylosing spondylitis. The CDR3 runs from the conserved cysteine through the conserved F or W. The D gene is left open where the match is weak. Part of the rows lack a size; the others show once, few, many or a class for expanded clones.

>few|TRBJ1-2|TRBV4-1|.
CASSHPYGYTF
TGCGCCAGCAGCCACCCCTATGGCTACACCTTC
>many|TRBJ2-5|TRBV9|.
CASSVGPEETQYF
TGTGCCAGCAGCGTAGGTCCAGAAGAGACCCAGTACTTC
>once|TRBJ1-2|TRBV18|.
CASSPPTGPSSYGYTF
TGTGCCAGCTCACCACCGACAGGACCATCTAGTTATGGCTACACCTTC
>many|TRBJ1-1|TRBV20-1|.
CSGGFVNTEAFF
TGCAGTGGTGGTTTTGTGAACACTGAAGCTTTCTTT
>.|TRBJ2-1|TRBV10-3|TRBD2
CAISVAGGPAASEQFF
TGTGCCATCAGTGTAGCGGGGGGGCCCGCGGCGAGTGAGCAGTTCTTC
>.|TRBJ2-6|TRBV5-1|TRBD2
CASSWGLAGLDVSGANVLTF
TGCGCCAGCAGCTGGGGACTAGCGGGGCTTGACGTCTCTGGGGCCAACGTCCTGACTTTC
>many|TRBJ1-3|TRBV12-3/TRBV12-4|.
CASSSRRGNTIYF
TGTGCCAGCAGCTCCCGGAGGGGAAACACCATATATTTT
>.|TRBJ2-7|TRBV20-1|TRBD1
CSANTGTGSSHEQYF
TGCAGTGCCAATACCGGGACAGGGTCCAGCCACGAGCAGTACTTC
>many|TRBJ2-3|TRBV7-9|.
CASSLRQGGDTQYF
TGTGCCAGCAGCTTACGGCAGGGAGGAGATACGCAGTATTTT
>few|TRBJ2-2|TRBV29-1|.
CSVEDALLWQNTGELFF
TGCAGCGTTGAAGATGCCCTACTATGGCAGAACACCGGGGAGCTGTTTTTT